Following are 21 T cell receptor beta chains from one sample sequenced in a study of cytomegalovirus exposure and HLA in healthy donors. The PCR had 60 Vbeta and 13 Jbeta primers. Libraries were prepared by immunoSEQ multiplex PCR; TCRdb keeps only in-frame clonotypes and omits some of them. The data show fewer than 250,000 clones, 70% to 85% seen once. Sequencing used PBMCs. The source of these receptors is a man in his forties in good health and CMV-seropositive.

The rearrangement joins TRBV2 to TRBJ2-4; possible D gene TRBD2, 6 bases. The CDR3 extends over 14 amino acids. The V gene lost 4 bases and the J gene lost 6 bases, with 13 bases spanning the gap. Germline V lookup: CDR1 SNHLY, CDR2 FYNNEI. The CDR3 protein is CASSGGRSSNIQYF. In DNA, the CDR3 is TGTGCCAGCAGTGGGGGGAGGTCATCAAACATTCAGTACTTC.

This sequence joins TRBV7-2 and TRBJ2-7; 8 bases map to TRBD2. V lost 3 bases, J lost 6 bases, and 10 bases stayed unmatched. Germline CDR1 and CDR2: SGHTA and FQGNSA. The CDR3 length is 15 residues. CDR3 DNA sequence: TGTGCCAGCAGCTTGAGTTCGGGACTAGATACCGAGCAGTACTTC. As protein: CASSLSSGLDTEQYF.

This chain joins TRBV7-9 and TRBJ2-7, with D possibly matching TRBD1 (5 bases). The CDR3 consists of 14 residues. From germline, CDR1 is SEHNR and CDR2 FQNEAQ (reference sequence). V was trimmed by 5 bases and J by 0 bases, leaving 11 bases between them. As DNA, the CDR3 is TGTGCCAGCAGCCTCGGACACTACTCCTACGAGCAGTACTTC. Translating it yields CASSLGHYSYEQYF.

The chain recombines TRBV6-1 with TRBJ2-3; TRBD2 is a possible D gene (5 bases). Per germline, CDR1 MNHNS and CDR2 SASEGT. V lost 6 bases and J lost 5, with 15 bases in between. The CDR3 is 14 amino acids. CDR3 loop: CASSLPGRGDTQYF. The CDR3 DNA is TGTGCCAGCAGCCTCCCGGGAAGAGGAGATACGCAGTATTTT.

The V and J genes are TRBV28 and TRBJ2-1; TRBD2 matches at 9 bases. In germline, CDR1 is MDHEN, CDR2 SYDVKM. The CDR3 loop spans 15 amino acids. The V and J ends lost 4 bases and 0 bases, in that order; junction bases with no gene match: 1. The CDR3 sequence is CASSYSGSSYNEQFF. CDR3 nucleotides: TGTGCCAGCAGTTATAGCGGGAGCTCCTACAATGAGCAGTTCTTC.

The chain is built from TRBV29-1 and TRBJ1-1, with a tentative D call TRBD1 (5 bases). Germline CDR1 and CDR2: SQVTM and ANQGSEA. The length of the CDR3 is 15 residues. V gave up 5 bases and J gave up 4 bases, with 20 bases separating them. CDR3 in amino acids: CSVQLPTGLATEAFF. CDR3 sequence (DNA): TGCAGCGTTCAGCTTCCAACAGGTTTGGCCACTGAAGCTTTCTTT. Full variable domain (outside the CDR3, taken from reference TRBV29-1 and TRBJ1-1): SAVISQKPSRDICQRGTSLTIQCQVDSQVTMMFWYRQQPGQSLTLIATANQGSEATYESGFVIDKFPISRPNLTFSTLTVSNMSPEDSSIYLCSVQLPTGLATEAFFGQGTRLTVV.

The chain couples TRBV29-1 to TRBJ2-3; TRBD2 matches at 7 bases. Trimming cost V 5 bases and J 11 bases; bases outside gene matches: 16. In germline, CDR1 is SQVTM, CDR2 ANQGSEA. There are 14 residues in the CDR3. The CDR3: CSVPSGTQGGMQYF. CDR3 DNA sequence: TGCAGCGTTCCGAGTGGGACCCAGGGAGGGATGCAGTATTTT.

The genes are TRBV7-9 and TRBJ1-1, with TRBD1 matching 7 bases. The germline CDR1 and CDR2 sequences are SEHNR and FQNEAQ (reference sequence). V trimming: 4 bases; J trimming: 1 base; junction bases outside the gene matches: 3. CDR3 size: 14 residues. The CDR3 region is CASSSGQRNTEAFF. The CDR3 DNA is TGTGCCAGCAGCTCGGGACAGCGGAACACTGAAGCTTTCTTT.

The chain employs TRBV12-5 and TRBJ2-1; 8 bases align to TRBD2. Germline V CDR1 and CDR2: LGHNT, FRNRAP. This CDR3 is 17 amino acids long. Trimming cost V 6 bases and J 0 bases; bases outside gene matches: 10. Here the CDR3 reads CASGSGGSRSSYNEQFF. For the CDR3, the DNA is TGTGCTAGTGGATCGGGGGGGTCTCGGAGCTCCTACAATGAGCAGTTCTTC.

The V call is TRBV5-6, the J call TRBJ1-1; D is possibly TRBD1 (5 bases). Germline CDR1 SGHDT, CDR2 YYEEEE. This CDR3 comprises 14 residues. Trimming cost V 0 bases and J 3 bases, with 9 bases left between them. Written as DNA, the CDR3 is TGTGCCAGCAGCTTGGTTGGGGGGGACACTGAAGCTTTCTTT. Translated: CASSLVGGDTEAFF. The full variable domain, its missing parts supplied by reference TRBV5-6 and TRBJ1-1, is DAGVTQSPTHLIKTRGQQVTLRCSPKSGHDTVSWYQQALGQGPQFIFQYYEEEERQRGNFPDRFSGHQFPNYSSELNVNALLLGDSALYLCASSLVGGDTEAFFGQGTRLTVV.

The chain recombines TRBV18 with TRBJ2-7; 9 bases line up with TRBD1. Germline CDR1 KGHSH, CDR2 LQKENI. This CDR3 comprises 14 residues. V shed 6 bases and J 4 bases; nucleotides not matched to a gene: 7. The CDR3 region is CASSPTGGAYEQYF. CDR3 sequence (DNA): TGTGCCAGCTCCCCGACAGGGGGGGCATACGAGCAGTACTTC.

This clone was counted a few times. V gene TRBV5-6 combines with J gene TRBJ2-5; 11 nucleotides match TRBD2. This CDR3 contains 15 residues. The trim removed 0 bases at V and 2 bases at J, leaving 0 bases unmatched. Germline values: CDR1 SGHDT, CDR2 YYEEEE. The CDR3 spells CASSLGLAGQETQYF. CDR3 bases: TGTGCCAGCAGCTTGGGACTAGCGGGGCAAGAGACCCAGTACTTC.

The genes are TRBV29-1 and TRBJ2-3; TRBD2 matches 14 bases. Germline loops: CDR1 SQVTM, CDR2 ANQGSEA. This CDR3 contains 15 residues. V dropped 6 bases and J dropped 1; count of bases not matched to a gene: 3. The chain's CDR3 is CSVLTSGRGTDTQYF. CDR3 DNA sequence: TGCAGCGTGTTGACTAGCGGGAGGGGCACAGATACGCAGTATTTT.

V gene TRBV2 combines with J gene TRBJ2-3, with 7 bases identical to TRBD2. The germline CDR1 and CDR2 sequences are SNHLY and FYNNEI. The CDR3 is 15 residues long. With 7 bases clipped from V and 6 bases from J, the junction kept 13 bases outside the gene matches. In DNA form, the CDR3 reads TGTGCCAGCACTGGGGAGGCTAGCGGCGCGGATACGCAGTATTTT. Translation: CASTGEASGADTQYF.

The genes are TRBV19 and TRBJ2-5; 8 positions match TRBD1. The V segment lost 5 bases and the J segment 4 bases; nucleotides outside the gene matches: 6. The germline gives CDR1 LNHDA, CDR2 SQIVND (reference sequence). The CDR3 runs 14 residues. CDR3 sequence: CASSLDRAGETQYF. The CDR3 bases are TGTGCCAGTAGTTTGGACAGGGCGGGAGAGACCCAGTACTTC.

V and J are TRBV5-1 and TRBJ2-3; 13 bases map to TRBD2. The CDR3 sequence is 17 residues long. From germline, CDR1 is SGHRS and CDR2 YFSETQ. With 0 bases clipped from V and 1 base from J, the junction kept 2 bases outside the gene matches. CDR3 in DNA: TGCGCCAGCAGCTTGGGGGGGACTAGCGGGGGCACAGATACGCAGTATTTT. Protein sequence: CASSLGGTSGGTDTQYF.

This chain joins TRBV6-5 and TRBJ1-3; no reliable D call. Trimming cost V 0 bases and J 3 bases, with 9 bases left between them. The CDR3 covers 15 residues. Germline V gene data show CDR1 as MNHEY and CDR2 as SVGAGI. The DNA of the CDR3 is TGTGCCAGCAGTTACTCACGGGGATTTGGAAACACCATATATTTT. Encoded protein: CASSYSRGFGNTIYF.

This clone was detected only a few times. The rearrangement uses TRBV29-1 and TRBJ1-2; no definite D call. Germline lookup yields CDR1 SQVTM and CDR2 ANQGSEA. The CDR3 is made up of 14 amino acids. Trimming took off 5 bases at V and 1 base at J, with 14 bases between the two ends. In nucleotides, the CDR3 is TGCAGCGTTCGAAAGGCCCCGGGTAACTATGGCTACACCTTC. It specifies CSVRKAPGNYGYTF.

CDR3 residues: CASSSLAGFYNEQFF. CDR3 in DNA: TGTGCCAGCAGTTCACTAGCGGGGTTCTACAATGAGCAGTTCTTC. V and J are TRBV27 and TRBJ2-1, with 10 bases lining up with TRBD2. This CDR3 contains 15 residues. CDR1 is MNHEY and CDR2 is SMNVEV in the germline V gene (reference sequence). J was trimmed by 3 bases and V by 4 bases; bases with no gene match: 3.

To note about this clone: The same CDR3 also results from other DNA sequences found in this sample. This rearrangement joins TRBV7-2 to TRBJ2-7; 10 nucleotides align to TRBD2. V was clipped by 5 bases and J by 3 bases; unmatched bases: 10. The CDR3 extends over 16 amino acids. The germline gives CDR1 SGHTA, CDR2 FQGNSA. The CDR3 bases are TGTGCCAGCAGCGTAACCAGCGGGAGGGGGGTCTACGAGCAGTACTTC. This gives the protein CASSVTSGRGVYEQYF.

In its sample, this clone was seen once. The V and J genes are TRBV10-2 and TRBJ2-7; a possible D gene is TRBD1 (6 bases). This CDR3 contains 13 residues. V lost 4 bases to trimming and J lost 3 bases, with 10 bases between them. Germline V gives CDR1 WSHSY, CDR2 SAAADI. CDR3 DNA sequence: TGCGCCAGCAGTGCTGGACAGAGCTACGAGCAGTACTTC. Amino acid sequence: CASSAGQSYEQYF.